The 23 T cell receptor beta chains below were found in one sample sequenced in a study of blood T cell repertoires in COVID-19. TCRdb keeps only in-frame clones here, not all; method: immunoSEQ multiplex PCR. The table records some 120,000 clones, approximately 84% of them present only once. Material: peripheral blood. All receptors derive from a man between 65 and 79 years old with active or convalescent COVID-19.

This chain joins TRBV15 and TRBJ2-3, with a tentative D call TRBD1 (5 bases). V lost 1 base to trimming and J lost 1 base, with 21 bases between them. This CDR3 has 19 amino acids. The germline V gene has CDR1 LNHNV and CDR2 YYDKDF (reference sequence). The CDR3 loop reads CATSRAQAGSGRRTDTQYF. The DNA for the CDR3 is TGTGCCACCAGCAGAGCCCAAGCTGGGTCAGGGCGCCGCACAGATACGCAGTATTTT.

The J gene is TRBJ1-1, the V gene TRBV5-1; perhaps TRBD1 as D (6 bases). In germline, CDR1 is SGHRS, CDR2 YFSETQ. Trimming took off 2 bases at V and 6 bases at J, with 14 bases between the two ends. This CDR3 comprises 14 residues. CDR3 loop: CASSFSLQGAEAFF. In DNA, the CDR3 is TGCGCCAGCAGCTTCTCCCTACAGGGAGCTGAAGCTTTCTTT.

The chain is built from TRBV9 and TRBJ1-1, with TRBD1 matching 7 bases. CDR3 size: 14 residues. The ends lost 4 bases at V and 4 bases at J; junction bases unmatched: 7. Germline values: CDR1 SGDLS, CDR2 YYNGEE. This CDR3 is CASSYTTGLTEAFF. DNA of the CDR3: TGTGCCAGCAGCTACACGACAGGGCTCACTGAAGCTTTCTTT.

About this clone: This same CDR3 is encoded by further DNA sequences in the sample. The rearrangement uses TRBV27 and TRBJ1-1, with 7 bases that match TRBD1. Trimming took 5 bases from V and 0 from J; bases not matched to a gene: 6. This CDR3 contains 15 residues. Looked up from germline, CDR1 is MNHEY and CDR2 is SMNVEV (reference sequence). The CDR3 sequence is CASSPWDRVNTEAFF. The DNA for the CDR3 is TGTGCCAGCAGTCCCTGGGACAGAGTGAACACTGAAGCTTTCTTT.

CDR3 region: CASSSSSQRKETQYF. Here the CDR3 DNA reads TGTGCCAGCAGTTCCTCCTCACAGCGGAAAGAGACCCAGTACTTC. The J gene is TRBJ2-5, the V gene TRBV27; D might be TRBD2 (5 bases). Germline lookup yields CDR1 MNHEY and CDR2 SMNVEV (reference sequence). V was shortened by 4 bases and J by 3 bases, with 15 bases between the two germline ends. The length of the CDR3 is 15 residues.

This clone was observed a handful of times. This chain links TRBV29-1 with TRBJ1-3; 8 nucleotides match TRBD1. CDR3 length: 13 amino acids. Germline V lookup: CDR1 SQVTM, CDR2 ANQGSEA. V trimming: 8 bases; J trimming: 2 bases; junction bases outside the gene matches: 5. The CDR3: CSFTTGAGNTIYF. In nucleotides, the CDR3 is TGCAGCTTTACGACAGGGGCTGGAAACACCATATATTTT.

In nucleotides, the CDR3 is TGTGCCAGCTCCCCGGGCTCAGGGGGCAATGAGCAGTTCTTC. Protein: CASSPGSGGNEQFF. The chain links TRBV18 to TRBJ2-1; 7 bases are shared with TRBD1. The CDR3 has 14 residues. Trimming at V came to 6 bases and at J to 6 bases, leaving 8 bases not matched to a gene. Germline V gene data show CDR1 as KGHSH and CDR2 as LQKENI.

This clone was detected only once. The CDR3 bases are TGTGCCAGCAGCGTAGGATACTGGCAGGTACCACTGGTCACTGAAGCTTTCTTT. It translates to CASSVGYWQVPLVTEAFF. The gene calls are TRBV9 and TRBJ1-1, with unresolved D. Trimming left V 0 bases short and J 4 bases short, with 22 bases between. This CDR3 has 18 residues. CDR1 SGDLS and CDR2 YYNGEE come from the germline V gene.

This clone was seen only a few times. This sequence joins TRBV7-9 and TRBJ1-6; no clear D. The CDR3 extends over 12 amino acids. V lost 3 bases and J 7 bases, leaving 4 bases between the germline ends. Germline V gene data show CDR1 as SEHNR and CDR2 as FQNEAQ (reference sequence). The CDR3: CASSFINSPLHF. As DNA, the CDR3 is TGTGCCAGCAGCTTCATCAATTCACCCCTCCACTTT.

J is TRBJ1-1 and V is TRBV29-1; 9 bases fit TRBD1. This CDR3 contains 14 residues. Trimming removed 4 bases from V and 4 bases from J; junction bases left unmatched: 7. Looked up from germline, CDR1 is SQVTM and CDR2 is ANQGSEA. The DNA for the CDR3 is TGCAGCGTTGTAGCTTCGACAGGGGGCACTGAAGCTTTCTTT. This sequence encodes CSVVASTGGTEAFF.

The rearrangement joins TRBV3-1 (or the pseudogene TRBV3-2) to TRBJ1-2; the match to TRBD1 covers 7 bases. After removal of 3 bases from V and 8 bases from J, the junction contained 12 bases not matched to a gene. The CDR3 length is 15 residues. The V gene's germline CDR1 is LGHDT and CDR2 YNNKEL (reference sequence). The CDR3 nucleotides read TGTGCCAGCAGCCACCGGACAGGCCGGGGAGGCGGCTACACCTTC. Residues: CASSHRTGRGGGYTF.

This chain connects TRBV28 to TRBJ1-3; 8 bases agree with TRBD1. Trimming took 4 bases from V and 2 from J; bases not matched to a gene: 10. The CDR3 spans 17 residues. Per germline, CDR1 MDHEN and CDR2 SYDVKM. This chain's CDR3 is CASSSQGALPTGNTIYF. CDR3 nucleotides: TGTGCCAGCAGTTCCCAGGGGGCGCTGCCAACTGGAAACACCATATATTTT.

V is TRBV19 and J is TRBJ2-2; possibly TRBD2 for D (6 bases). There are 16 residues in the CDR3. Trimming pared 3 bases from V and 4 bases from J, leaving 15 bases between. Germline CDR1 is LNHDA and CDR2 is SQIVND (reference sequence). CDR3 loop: CASSIGGSRATGELFF. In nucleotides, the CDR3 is TGTGCCAGTAGTATTGGAGGGTCTAGGGCCACCGGGGAGCTGTTTTTT.

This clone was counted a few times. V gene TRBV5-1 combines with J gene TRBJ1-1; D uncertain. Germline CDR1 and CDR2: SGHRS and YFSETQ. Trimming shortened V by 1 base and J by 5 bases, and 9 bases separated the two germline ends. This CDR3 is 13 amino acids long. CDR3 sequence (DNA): TGCGCCAGCAGCTTGAGCCCCCAAACTGAAGCTTTCTTT. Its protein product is CASSLSPQTEAFF.

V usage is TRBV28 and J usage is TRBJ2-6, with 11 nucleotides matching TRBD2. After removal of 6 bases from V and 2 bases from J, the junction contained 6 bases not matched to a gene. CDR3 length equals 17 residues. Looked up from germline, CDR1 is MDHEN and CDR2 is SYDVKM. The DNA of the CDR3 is TGTGCCAGCAGCCAACTAGCGGGAGTAGCTGGGGCCAACGTCCTGACTTTC. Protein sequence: CASSQLAGVAGANVLTF. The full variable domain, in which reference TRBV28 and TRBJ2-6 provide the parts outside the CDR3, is DVKVTQSSRYLVKRTGEKVFLECVQDMDHENMFWYRQDPGLGLRLIYFSYDVKMKEKGDIPEGYSVSREKKERFSLILESASTNQTSMYLCASSQLAGVAGANVLTFGAGSRLTVL.

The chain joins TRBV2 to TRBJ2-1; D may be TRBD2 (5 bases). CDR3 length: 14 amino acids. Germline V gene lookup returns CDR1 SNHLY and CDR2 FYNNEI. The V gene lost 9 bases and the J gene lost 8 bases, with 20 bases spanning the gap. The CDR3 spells CASRAAGLLHEQFF. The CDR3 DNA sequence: TGTGCCAGTCGAGCCGCGGGCCTACTACATGAGCAGTTCTTC.

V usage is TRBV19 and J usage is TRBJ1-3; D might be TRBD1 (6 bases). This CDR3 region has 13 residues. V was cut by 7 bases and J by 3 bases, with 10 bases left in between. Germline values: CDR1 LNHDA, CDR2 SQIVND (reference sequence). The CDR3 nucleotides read TGTGCCAGTACTTCCAGGGGTGGAAACACCATATATTTT. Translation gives CASTSRGGNTIYF.

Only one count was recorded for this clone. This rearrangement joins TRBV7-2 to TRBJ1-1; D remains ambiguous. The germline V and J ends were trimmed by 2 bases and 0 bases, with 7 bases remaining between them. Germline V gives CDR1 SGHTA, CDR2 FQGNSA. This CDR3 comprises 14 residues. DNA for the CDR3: TGTGCCAGCAGCTTACAGGTGGTGAACACTGAAGCTTTCTTT. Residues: CASSLQVVNTEAFF.

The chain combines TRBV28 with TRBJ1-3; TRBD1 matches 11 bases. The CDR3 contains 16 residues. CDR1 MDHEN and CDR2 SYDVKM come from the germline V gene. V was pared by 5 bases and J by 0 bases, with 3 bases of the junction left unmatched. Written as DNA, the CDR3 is TGTGCCAGCAGTGGACAGGGGGCGATCTCTGGAAACACCATATATTTT. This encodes CASSGQGAISGNTIYF.

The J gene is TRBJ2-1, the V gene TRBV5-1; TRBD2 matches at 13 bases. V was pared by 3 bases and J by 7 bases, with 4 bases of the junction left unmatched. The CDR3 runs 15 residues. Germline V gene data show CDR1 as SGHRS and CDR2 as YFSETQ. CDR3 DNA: TGCGCCAGCAGCTACGGACTAGCGGGAGTGAATGAGCAGTTCTTC. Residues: CASSYGLAGVNEQFF.

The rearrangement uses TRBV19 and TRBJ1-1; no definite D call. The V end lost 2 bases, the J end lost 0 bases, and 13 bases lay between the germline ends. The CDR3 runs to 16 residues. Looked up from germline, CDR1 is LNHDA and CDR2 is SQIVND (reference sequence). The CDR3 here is CASSIRVGSMNTEAFF. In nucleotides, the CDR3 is TGTGCCAGTAGTATACGGGTTGGGAGTATGAACACTGAAGCTTTCTTT.

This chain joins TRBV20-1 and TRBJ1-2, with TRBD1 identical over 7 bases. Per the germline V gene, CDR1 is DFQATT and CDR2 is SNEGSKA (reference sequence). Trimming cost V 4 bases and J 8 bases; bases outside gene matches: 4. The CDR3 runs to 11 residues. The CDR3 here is CSATPGGGYTF. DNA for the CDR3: TGCAGTGCTACCCCAGGGGGGGGCTACACCTTC.

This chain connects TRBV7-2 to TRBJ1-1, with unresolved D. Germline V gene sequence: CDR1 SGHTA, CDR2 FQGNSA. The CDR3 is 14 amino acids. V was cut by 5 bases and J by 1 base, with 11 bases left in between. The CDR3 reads CASSVGLRNTEAFF. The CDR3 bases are TGTGCCAGCAGCGTGGGCCTCCGGAACACTGAAGCTTTCTTT.